This entry lists 28 T cell receptor beta chains sequenced from one sample in a study of early T cells in non-severe SARS-CoV-2 infection (dated by TCRdb to the early 2020s). Library preparation employed 5' RACE. Data came from a NextSeq 500. Through fastp at Q25 and MiXCR, TCRdb rebuilt clones from the public reads, retaining in-frame beta chains. Merged by CDR3 protein, the rows form single entries marked with the most common genes and DNA. This sample has some 82,000 distinct CDR3 sequences in its table, and about an eighth of those were observed once. The ten largest clones take up around 2.4% of the sample. Sequenced: whole blood. Source of these receptors: an adult who was a healthcare worker with PCR-confirmed SARS-CoV-2 infection or an uninfected control (not recorded which).

This clonotype was detected ten times or more. The V and J genes are TRBV18 and TRBJ1-1, with TRBD1 matching over 7 bases. With 5 bases clipped from V and 1 base from J, the junction kept 7 bases outside the gene matches. The CDR3 consists of 15 residues. Germline V gene data show CDR1 as KGHSH and CDR2 as LQKENI. In DNA form, the CDR3 reads TGTGCCAGCTCAACCAACAGGGGTGGGAACACTGAAGCTTTCTTT. Residues: CASSTNRGGNTEAFF.

This clonotype was seen a handful of times. This rearrangement joins TRBV29-1 to TRBJ2-7; D not certain. The germline CDR1 and CDR2 sequences are SQVTM and ANQGSEA. The length of the CDR3 is 11 residues. Deletions cut 5 bases from V and 3 bases from J, with 8 bases between. CDR3 DNA sequence: TGCAGCGTTAAGGGTGTCTACGAGCAGTACTTC. Its protein is CSVKGVYEQYF.

This clonotype was recorded many times. The V gene is TRBV6-1, the J gene TRBJ2-2; the D gene is possibly TRBD1 (5 bases). CDR3 size: 14 residues. Germline V CDR1 and CDR2: MNHNS, SASEGT. The V gene lost 4 bases and the J gene lost 0 bases, with 6 bases spanning the gap. The CDR3 bases are TGTGCCAGCAGTGGACAGTCGAACACCGGGGAGCTGTTTTTT. Translated, it gives CASSGQSNTGELFF.

This clonotype came up many times. The chain is built from TRBV7-2 and TRBJ2-3; D not resolved. Trimming cost V 2 bases and J 6 bases, with 15 bases left between them. The CDR3 runs to 15 residues. CDR1 SGHTA and CDR2 FQGNSA come from the germline V gene. CDR3 amino acids: CASSLRQPPRDTQYF. DNA of the CDR3: TGTGCCAGCAGCTTAAGGCAGCCACCCAGGGATACGCAGTATTTT.

This clonotype was picked up many times. The chain joins TRBV12-3 or TRBV12-4 to TRBJ1-1; D remains ambiguous. Between the trimmed V and J ends, which lost 4 bases and 5 bases, there was a span of 11 bases. The CDR3 runs to 13 residues. CDR3 loop: CASSYGVRTEAFF. The CDR3 DNA is TGTGCCAGCAGTTACGGGGTTAGGACTGAAGCTTTCTTT.

This clonotype appeared many times. This chain joins TRBV7-8 and TRBJ2-5, with D perhaps matching TRBD2 (5 bases). The ends were cut back, 5 bases at V and 3 bases at J, with 13 bases in the middle. Germline values: CDR1 SGHVS, CDR2 FQNEAQ. CDR3 length: 14 residues. The CDR3 sequence is CASSLPTRKETQYF. DNA for the CDR3: TGTGCCAGCAGCCTGCCCACTAGAAAAGAGACCCAGTACTTC.

This clonotype showed up many times. The V and J genes are TRBV10-3 and TRBJ2-7, with D uncertain. The CDR3 consists of 14 residues. Germline CDR1 reads ENHRY; CDR2 reads SYGVKD. The germline V and J ends were trimmed by 3 bases and 2 bases, with 11 bases remaining between them. The CDR3 spells CAISEPGSTYEQYF. CDR3 nucleotides: TGTGCCATCAGTGAACCGGGTTCTACCTACGAGCAGTACTTC.

This clonotype has a count of ten or more. The chain joins TRBV5-5 to TRBJ1-4; 7 bases map to TRBD1. The V and J ends lost 4 bases and 4 bases, in that order; junction bases with no gene match: 13. This CDR3 has 17 amino acids. Germline assignment: CDR1 SGHKS and CDR2 YYEKEE (reference sequence). The CDR3 DNA reads as TGTGCCAGCAGCCCCCGGACAGGAGGCCCGGGTAATGAAAAACTGTTTTTT. Its protein is CASSPRTGGPGNEKLFF.

At least ten counts were recorded for this clonotype. The chain joins TRBV6-2 or TRBV6-3 to TRBJ2-7; 7 nucleotides align to TRBD1. The junction had 5 bases not matched to a gene; V was cut back by 6 bases and J by 6 bases. This CDR3 contains 12 residues. Germline loops: CDR1 MNHEY, CDR2 SVGEGT. CDR3 nucleotide sequence: TGTGCCAGCAGGGCGACAGGGAGCGAGCAGTACTTC. This codes for CASRATGSEQYF.

Details on this clonotype: At one boundary the junction diverges from the germline segment, which might be a read error. This chain connects TRBV9 to TRBJ2-3, with TRBD2 as a possible D gene (5 bases). From germline, CDR1 is SGDLS and CDR2 YYNGEE. CDR3 size: 15 residues. As DNA, the CDR3 is TGTGTCAGCAGCGCCCTAGCCCTTAGCACAGATACGCAGTATTTT. Translating it yields CVSSALALSTDTQYF.

The sample holds a few counts of this clonotype. The rearrangement joins TRBV9 to TRBJ2-7, with a weak D call TRBD1 (5 bases). V lost 3 bases, J lost 0 bases, and 13 bases lay in between. The CDR3 covers 15 residues. The germline V gene has CDR1 SGDLS and CDR2 YYNGEE. Here the CDR3 reads CASSAGHTASYEQYF. The CDR3 DNA follows: TGTGCCAGCAGCGCCGGACATACGGCCTCCTACGAGCAGTACTTC.

Of note for this clonotype: A single base separates this from a much larger clone, so it may be a read error. The V call is TRBV2, the J call TRBJ1-4, with 10 bases that match TRBD1. CDR3 length equals 15 residues. The V segment lost 6 bases and the J segment 7 bases; nucleotides outside the gene matches: 8. The V gene's germline CDR1 is SNHLY and CDR2 FYNNEI. For the CDR3, the DNA is TGTGCCAGCAGCGTGGGACAGGGGAATAGTGAAAAACTGTTTTTT. Residues: CASSVGQGNSEKLFF.

DNA of the CDR3: TGCGCCAGCTCCTTGAGCCCGAGCGGCCCCACAGATACGCAGTATTTT. This translates into CASSLSPSGPTDTQYF. The chain couples TRBV10-2 to TRBJ2-3; a weak D match, TRBD2 (5 bases). Germline CDR1 reads WSHSY; CDR2 reads SAAADI. The CDR3 has 16 amino acids. Trimming removed 8 bases at V and 2 bases at J, with 20 bases between.

This clonotype occurred many times. The chain links TRBV11-3 to TRBJ1-3; D unclear. This CDR3 is 15 amino acids long. V dropped 3 bases and J dropped 3 bases, with 12 bases sitting between them. CDR1 SGHNT and CDR2 YENEEA come from the germline V gene. The CDR3 region has the DNA TGTGCCAGCAGCTTCGGCAGGTCTGGTGGAAACACCATATATTTT. Translating it yields CASSFGRSGGNTIYF.

This clonotype was observed many times. The rearrangement joins TRBV3-1 to TRBJ1-2; no firm D call. This CDR3 comprises 14 residues. Per germline, CDR1 LGHDT and CDR2 YNNKEL (reference sequence). With 0 bases removed from V and 7 bases from J, the gap between germline ends came to 12 bases. The CDR3 nucleotides are TGTGCCAGCAGCCAAGATAAGAGGGAAGGTGGCTACACCTTC. Translation gives CASSQDKREGGYTF.

There are many counts of this clonotype. The DNA for the CDR3 is TGTGCCAGCAGTGATTTCGACAGCTCCAATGAGCAGTTCTTC. Its translation: CASSDFDSSNEQFF. The chain combines TRBV2 with TRBJ2-1, with a possible D match to TRBD1 (5 bases). The germline gives CDR1 SNHLY, CDR2 FYNNEI. V was trimmed by 3 bases and J by 6 bases, leaving 12 bases between them. This CDR3 is built from 14 residues. The whole variable domain, filled in from reference TRBV2 and TRBJ2-1, reads EPEVTQTPSHQVTQMGQEVILRCVPISNHLYFYWYRQILGQKVEFLVSFYNNEISEKSEIFDDQFSVERPDGSNFTLKIRSTKLEDSAMYFCASSDFDSSNEQFFGPGTRLTVL.

This clonotype has just a few counts. The chain carries TRBV7-9 and TRBJ2-7; D tentatively reads TRBD1 or TRBD2 (5 bases each). Germline V gene sequence: CDR1 SEHNR, CDR2 FQNEAQ (reference sequence). The CDR3 covers 14 residues. V shed 5 bases and J shed 0 bases, with 11 bases lying between them. The chain's CDR3 is CASSAGTSSYEQYF. CDR3 sequence (DNA): TGTGCCAGCAGCGCCGGGACCTCCTCCTACGAGCAGTACTTC.

The J gene is TRBJ2-3, the V gene TRBV12-3 or TRBV12-4; D is undetermined. This CDR3 is 12 amino acids long. Trimming took off 3 bases at V and 4 bases at J, with 5 bases between the two ends. CDR3 amino acids: CASSFRSDTQYF. For the CDR3, the DNA is TGTGCCAGCAGTTTCAGATCAGATACGCAGTATTTT.

This clonotype has a count of ten or more. The chain has TRBV11-1 and TRBJ2-1; maybe TRBD1 (5 bases). Per germline, CDR1 SGHAT and CDR2 FQDESV (reference sequence). The CDR3 sequence is 13 residues long. V shed 1 base and J shed 9 bases, with 10 bases lying between them. CDR3 coding DNA: TGTGCCAGCAGCTTAGTGGCTAGGGGTGAGCAGTTCTTC. Translation: CASSLVARGEQFF.

This clonotype turned up a few times. The CDR3 here is CASRGDRGQTGELFF. For the CDR3, the DNA is TGTGCCAGCAGAGGGGACAGGGGGCAGACCGGGGAGCTGTTTTTT. The chain has TRBV6-1 and TRBJ2-2; 12 bases match TRBD1. The CDR3 covers 15 residues. From germline, CDR1 is MNHNS and CDR2 SASEGT. J gave up 5 bases and V 6 bases, and 4 bases lay outside the gene matches.

This clonotype has a count of ten or more. This chain joins TRBV5-6 and TRBJ2-7; 9 bases are a match to TRBD1. The CDR3 consists of 16 residues. Germline V gene sequence: CDR1 SGHDT, CDR2 YYEEEE. J gave up 2 bases and V 4 bases, and 10 bases lay outside the gene matches. DNA of the CDR3: TGTGCCAGCAGCCAACGCAGGGACAGGGCAGCCTACGAGCAGTACTTC. Protein product: CASSQRRDRAAYEQYF.

This clonotype has ten or more counts. The chain joins TRBV12-3 or TRBV12-4 to TRBJ1-5; TRBD1 aligns across 7 bases. The CDR3 consists of 14 residues. J gave up 7 bases and V 8 bases, and 11 bases lay outside the gene matches. CDR3: CASVLRQGEQPQHF. The CDR3, as DNA: TGTGCCAGCGTTTTGCGTCAGGGGGAACAGCCCCAGCATTTT.

This clonotype was observed a few times. J is TRBJ1-1 and V is TRBV30; 7 bases align to TRBD1. Germline assignment: CDR1 GTSNPN and CDR2 SVGIG (reference sequence). After removal of 3 bases from V and 5 bases from J, the junction contained 3 bases not matched to a gene. This CDR3 has 12 amino acids. The CDR3 region is CAWRTGHTEAFF. Written as DNA, the CDR3 is TGTGCCTGGAGGACAGGGCATACTGAAGCTTTCTTT.

V gene TRBV2 combines with J gene TRBJ2-1; tentative D call: TRBD1 (6 bases). Germline loops: CDR1 SNHLY, CDR2 FYNNEI. The CDR3 extends over 13 amino acids. V was trimmed by 8 bases and J by 8 bases, leaving 16 bases between them. CDR3 amino acids: CASRWTVRDEQFF. CDR3 nucleotide sequence: TGTGCCAGCCGTTGGACAGTTAGGGATGAGCAGTTCTTC.

There are a few counts of this clonotype. The chain is built from TRBV29-1 and TRBJ2-2; D might be TRBD2 (7 bases). With 8 bases removed from V and 6 bases from J, the gap between germline ends came to 19 bases. Germline V gene data show CDR1 as SQVTM and CDR2 as ANQGSEA. The CDR3 runs to 14 residues. The CDR3 reads CSFRAAGAPGELFF. CDR3 bases: TGCAGCTTCAGGGCCGCGGGGGCGCCCGGGGAGCTGTTTTTT.

This clonotype was recorded at least ten times. The rearrangement joins TRBV12-5 to TRBJ2-1, with D perhaps TRBD2 (6 bases). Germline V gene sequence: CDR1 LGHNT, CDR2 FRNRAP. V gave up 7 bases and J gave up 10 bases, with 11 bases separating them. The length of the CDR3 is 11 residues. The CDR3 spells CASAVAVEQFF. CDR3 nucleotides: TGTGCTAGTGCAGTAGCGGTAGAGCAGTTCTTC.

This clonotype was seen at least ten times. This sequence joins TRBV6-6 and TRBJ1-1; 7 nucleotides align to TRBD1. V was pared by 2 bases and J by 1 base, with 10 bases of the junction left unmatched. Germline-derived CDR1 and CDR2 are MNHNY and SVGAGI (reference sequence). The CDR3 is 17 amino acids. The CDR3 region has the DNA TGTGCCAGCAGTTACGGGAGGGGGCCTGAATCGAACACTGAAGCTTTCTTT. Translated: CASSYGRGPESNTEAFF.

This clonotype was recorded at least ten times. This sequence joins TRBV7-2 and TRBJ2-5; perhaps TRBD1 as D (6 bases). Trimming stripped 11 bases from V and 4 bases from J, with 14 bases between. The CDR3 is 12 residues long. The V gene's germline CDR1 is SGHTA and CDR2 FQGNSA. The CDR3: CAYRVAGETQYF. CDR3 nucleotides: TGTGCCTACAGGGTTGCGGGAGAGACCCAGTACTTC. Full variable domain (missing parts from reference TRBV7-2 and TRBJ2-5): GAGVSQSPSNKVTEKGKDVELRCDPISGHTALYWYRQSLGQGLEFLIYFQGNSAPDKSGLPSDRFSAERTGGSVSTLTIQRTQQEDSAVYLCAYRVAGETQYFGPGTRLLVL.